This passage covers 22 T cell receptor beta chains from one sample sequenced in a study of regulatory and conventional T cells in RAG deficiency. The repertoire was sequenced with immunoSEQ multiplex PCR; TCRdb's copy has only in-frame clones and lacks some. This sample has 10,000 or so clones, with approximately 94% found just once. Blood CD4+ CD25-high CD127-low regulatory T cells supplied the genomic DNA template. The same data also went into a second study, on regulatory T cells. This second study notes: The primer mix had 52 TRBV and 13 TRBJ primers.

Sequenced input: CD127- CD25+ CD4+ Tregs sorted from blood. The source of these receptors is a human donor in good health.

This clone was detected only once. The CDR3 DNA reads as TGTGCCAGCAACCCCTTAGGACTAGGCACAGATACGCAGTATTTT. Protein product: CASNPLGLGTDTQYF. The gene calls are TRBV7-9 and TRBJ2-3, with 7 bases aligning to TRBD2. The CDR3 has 15 amino acids. V lost 7 bases to trimming and J lost 1 base; unmatched junction nucleotides: 8. Germline V gene lookup returns CDR1 SEHNR and CDR2 FQNEAQ (reference sequence).

The CDR3 coding sequence is TGTGCCAGCAGCCAAGATTCCAGGGTACCCTACGAGCAGTACTTC. This encodes CASSQDSRVPYEQYF. The chain joins TRBV4-2 to TRBJ2-5; TRBD1 is a possible D gene (5 bases). Matching the DNA end better, TRBJ2-7 makes the J call doubtful. The CDR3 is 15 amino acids. CDR1 is LGHNA, CDR2 YNFKEQ, per germline.

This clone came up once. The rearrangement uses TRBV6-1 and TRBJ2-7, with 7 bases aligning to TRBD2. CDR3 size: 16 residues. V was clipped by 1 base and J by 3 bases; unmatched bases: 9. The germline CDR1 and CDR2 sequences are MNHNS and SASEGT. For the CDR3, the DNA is TGTGCCAGCAGTGAAGGAGGGAGGGCCCCCTTCTACGAGCAGTACTTC. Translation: CASSEGGRAPFYEQYF.

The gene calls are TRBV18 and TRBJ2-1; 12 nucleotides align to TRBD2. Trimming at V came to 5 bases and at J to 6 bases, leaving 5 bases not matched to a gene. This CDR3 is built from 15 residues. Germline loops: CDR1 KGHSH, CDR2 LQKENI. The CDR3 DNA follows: TGTGCCAGCTCAGTTCTAGCGGGGGGGCCCAATGAGCAGTTCTTC. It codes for CASSVLAGGPNEQFF.

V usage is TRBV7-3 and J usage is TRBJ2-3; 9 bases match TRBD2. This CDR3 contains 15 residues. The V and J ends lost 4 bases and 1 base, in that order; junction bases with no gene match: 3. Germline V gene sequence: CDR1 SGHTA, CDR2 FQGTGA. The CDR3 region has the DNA TGTGCCAGCAGCTCTTTAGCGGGGGGCACAGATACGCAGTATTTT. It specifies CASSSLAGGTDTQYF.

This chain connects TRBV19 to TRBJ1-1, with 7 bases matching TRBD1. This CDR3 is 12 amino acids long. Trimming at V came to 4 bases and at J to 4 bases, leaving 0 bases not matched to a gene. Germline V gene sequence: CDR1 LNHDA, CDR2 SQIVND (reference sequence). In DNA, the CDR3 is TGTGCCAGTAGTAGACAGGGCACTGAAGCTTTCTTT. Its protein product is CASSRQGTEAFF.

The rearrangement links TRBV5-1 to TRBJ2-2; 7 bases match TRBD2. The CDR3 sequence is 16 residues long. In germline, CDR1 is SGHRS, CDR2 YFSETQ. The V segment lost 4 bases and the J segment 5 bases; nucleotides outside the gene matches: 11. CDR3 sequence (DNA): TGCGCCAGCAGCCCGGGACTACTTCTGGGGACCGGGGAGCTGTTTTTT. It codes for CASSPGLLLGTGELFF.

This CDR3 reads CASSQGGVELFF. In nucleotides, the CDR3 is TGCGCCAGCAGCCAAGGGGGCGTGGAGCTGTTTTTT. J is TRBJ2-2 and V is TRBV5-1; 7 bases are shared with TRBD1. Germline CDR1 and CDR2: SGHRS and YFSETQ. V was clipped by 4 bases and J by 10 bases; unmatched bases: 4. This CDR3 region has 12 residues.

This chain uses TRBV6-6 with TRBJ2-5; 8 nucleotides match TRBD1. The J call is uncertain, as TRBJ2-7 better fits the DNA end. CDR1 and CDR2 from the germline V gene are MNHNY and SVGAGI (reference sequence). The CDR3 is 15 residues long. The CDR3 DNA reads TGTGCCAGCAGCCCGGGGACAGGAGGTTCCTACGAGCAGTACTTC. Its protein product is CASSPGTGGSYEQYF.

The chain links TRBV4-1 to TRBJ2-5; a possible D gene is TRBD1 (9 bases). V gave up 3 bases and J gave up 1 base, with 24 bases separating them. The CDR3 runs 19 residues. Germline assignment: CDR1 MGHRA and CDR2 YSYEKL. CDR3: CASSQEQGAIRGGQETQYF. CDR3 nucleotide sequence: TGCGCCAGCAGCCAGGAACAGGGGGCGATACGGGGGGGCCAAGAGACCCAGTACTTC.

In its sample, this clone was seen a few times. In DNA form, the CDR3 reads TGTGCCAGCAGGCCTGACGCGGATGGCTACACCTTC. This translates into CASRPDADGYTF. The gene calls are TRBV21-1 and TRBJ1-2. TRBV21-1 is noted as a pseudogene. This CDR3 has 12 amino acids.

The CDR3 protein is CASSFDRIEGDTQYF. In DNA, the CDR3 is TGTGCCAGCAGCTTCGACAGGATTGAGGGAGATACGCAGTATTTT. The chain is built from TRBV7-8 and TRBJ2-3; D is perhaps TRBD1 (6 bases). Deletions cut 3 bases from V and 5 bases from J, with 15 bases between. The V gene's germline CDR1 is SGHVS and CDR2 FQNEAQ. The CDR3 sequence is 15 residues long.

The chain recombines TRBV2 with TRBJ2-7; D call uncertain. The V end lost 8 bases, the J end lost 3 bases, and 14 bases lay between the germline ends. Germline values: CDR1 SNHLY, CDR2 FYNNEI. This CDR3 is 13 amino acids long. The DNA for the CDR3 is TGTGCCAGCCGGTTAACCCGTTACTACGAGCAGTACTTC. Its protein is CASRLTRYYEQYF.

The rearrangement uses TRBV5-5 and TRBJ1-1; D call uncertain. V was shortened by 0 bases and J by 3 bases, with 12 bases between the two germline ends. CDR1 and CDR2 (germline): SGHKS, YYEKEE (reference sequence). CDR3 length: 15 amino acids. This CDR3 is CASSLGAVSDTEAFF. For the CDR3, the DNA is TGTGCCAGCAGCTTGGGGGCTGTATCAGACACTGAAGCTTTCTTT.

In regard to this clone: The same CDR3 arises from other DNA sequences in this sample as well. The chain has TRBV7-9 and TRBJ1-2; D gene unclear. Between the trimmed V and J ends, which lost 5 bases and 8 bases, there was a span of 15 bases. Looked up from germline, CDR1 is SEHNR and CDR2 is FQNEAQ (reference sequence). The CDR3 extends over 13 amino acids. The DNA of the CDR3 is TGTGCCAGCAGCCAGGAAAATACTCGGGGCTACACCTTC. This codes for CASSQENTRGYTF.

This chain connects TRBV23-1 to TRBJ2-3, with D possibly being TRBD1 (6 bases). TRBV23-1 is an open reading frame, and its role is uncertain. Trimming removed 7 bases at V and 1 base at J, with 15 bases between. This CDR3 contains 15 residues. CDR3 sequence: CASTPRTACTDTQYF. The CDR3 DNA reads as TGCGCCAGCACTCCAAGGACAGCCTGCACAGATACGCAGTATTTT.

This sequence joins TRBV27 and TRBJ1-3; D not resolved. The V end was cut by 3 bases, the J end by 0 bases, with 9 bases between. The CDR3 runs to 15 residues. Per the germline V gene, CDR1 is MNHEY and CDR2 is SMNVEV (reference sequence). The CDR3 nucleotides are TGTGCCAGCAGTTTCTCCCCCCCCTCTGGAAACACCATATATTTT. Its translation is CASSFSPPSGNTIYF.

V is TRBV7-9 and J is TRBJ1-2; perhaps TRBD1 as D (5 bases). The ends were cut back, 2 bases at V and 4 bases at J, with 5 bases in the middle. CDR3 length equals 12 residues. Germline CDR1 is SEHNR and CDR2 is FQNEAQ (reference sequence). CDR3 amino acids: CASSLQGYGYTF. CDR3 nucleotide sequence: TGTGCCAGCAGCTTACAGGGCTATGGCTACACCTTC.

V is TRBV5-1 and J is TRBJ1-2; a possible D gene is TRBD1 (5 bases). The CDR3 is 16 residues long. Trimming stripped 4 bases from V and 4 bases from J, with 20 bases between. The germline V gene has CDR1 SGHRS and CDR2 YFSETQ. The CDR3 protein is CASSLSGGDAVYGYTF. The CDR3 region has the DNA TGCGCCAGCAGCCTAAGTGGCGGGGACGCCGTCTATGGCTACACCTTC.

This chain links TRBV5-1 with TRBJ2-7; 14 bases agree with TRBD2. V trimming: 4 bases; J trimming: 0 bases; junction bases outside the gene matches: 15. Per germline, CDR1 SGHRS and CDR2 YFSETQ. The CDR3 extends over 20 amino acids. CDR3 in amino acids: CASSGDIGLAGGSSSYEQYF. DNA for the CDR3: TGCGCCAGCAGCGGGGATATCGGACTAGCGGGAGGATCCAGCTCCTACGAGCAGTACTTC.

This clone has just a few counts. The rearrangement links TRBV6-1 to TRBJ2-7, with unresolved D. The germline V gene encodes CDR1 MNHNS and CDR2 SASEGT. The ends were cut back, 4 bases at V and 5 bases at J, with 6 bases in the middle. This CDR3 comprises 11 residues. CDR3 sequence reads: CASSAGHEQYF. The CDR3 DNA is TGTGCCAGCAGTGCTGGGCACGAGCAGTACTTC.

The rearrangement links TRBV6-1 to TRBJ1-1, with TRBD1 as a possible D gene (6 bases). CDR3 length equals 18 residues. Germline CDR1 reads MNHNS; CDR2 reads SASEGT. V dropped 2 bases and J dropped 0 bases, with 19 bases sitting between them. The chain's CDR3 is CASSEYSFDRSMNTEAFF. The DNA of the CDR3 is TGTGCCAGCAGTGAATATTCCTTCGACAGGTCAATGAACACTGAAGCTTTCTTT.